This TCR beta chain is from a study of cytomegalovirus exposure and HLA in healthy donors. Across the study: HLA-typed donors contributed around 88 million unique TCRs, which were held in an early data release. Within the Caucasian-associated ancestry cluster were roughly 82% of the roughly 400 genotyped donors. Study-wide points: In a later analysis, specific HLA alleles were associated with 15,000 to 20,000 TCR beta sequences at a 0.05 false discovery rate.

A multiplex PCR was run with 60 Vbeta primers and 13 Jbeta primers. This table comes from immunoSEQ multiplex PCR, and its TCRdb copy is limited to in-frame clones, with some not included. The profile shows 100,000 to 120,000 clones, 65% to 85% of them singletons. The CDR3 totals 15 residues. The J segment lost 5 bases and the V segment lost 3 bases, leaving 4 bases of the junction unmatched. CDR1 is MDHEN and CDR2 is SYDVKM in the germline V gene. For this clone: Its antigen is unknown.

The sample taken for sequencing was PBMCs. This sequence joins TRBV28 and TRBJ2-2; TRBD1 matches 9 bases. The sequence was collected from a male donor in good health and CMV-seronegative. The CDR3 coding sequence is TGTGCCAGCAGTTTCACAGGGGGCCGGACCGGGGAGCTGTTTTTT. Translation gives CASSFTGGRTGELFF. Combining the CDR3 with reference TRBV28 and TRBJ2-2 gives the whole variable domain DVKVTQSSRYLVKRTGEKVFLECVQDMDHENMFWYRQDPGLGLRLIYFSYDVKMKEKGDIPEGYSVSREKKERFSLILESASTNQTSMYLCASSFTGGRTGELFFGEGSRLTVL.